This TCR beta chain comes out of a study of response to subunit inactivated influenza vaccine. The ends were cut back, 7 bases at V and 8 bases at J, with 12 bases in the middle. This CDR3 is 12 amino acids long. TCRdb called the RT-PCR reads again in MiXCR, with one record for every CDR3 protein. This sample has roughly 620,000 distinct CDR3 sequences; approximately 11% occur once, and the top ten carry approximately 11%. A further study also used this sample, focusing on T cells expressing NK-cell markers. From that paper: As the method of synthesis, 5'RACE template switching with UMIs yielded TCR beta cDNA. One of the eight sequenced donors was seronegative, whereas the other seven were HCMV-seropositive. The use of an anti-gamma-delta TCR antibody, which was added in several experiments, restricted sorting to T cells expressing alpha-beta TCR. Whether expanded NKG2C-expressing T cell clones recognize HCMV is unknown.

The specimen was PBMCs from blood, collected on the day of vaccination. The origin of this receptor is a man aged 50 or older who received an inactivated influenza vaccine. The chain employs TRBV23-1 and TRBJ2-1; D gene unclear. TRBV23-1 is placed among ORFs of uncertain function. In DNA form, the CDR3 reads TGCGCCAGCATTTCAATAGGTGATGAGCAGTTCTTC. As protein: CASISIGDEQFF.